The next 10 T cell receptor beta chains were all read from a single sample in a study of post-analysis software for immune sequencing data (dated by TCRdb to the mid-2010s). What the research found in general, with its limitations: Four or five TRBV segments, including TRBV5-6, TRBV5-1 and TRBV20-1, were significantly more frequent in patients than controls.

These receptors have no known antigen. Library method: PCR. These reads were obtained on an Illumina HiSeq 2500. To reduce PCR and sequencing biases, unique molecular identifiers were incorporated into the TCR beta cDNA libraries. TCRdb trimmed public reads at Q25 via fastp, called clones via MiXCR and kept in-frame beta chains. Merged by CDR3 protein, the rows form single entries marked with the most common genes and DNA. This sample lists roughly 800,000 distinct CDR3 sequences; just over 45% were detected once. The ten largest make up over 4.5% of the sample. Specimen: blood. The receptors were gathered from a girl aged 5-17 years with multiple sclerosis.

This clonotype was seen only a few times. This chain uses TRBV15 with TRBJ2-3; no definite D call. The germline V and J ends were trimmed by 6 bases and 1 base, with 14 bases remaining between them. The V gene's germline CDR1 is LNHNV and CDR2 YYDKDF (reference sequence). This CDR3 has 15 residues. CDR3 sequence: CATRGTNWGTDTQYF. The CDR3 DNA sequence: TGTGCCACCAGGGGCACAAATTGGGGCACAGATACGCAGTATTTT.

The J gene is TRBJ1-2, the V gene TRBV25-1; D call uncertain. The CDR3 extends over 11 amino acids. With 3 bases removed from V and 6 bases from J, the gap between germline ends came to 5 bases. Germline CDR1 reads MGHDK; CDR2 reads SYGVNS. CDR3: CASSERHGYTF. Here the CDR3 DNA reads TGTGCCAGCAGTGAGCGGCATGGCTACACCTTC.

The V gene is TRBV7-9, the J gene TRBJ2-5, with 8 positions matching TRBD1. The germline V gene has CDR1 SEHNR and CDR2 FQNEAQ (reference sequence). This CDR3 has 18 residues. Trimming cost V 5 bases and J 1 base; bases outside gene matches: 15. The CDR3 coding sequence is TGTGCCAGCAGCCGACCGGGACAGGAAGAACAGGCCCAAGAGACCCAGTACTTC. It specifies CASSRPGQEEQAQETQYF.

In its sample, this clonotype was seen a few times. The chain uses TRBV11-2 and TRBJ2-1; D perhaps matches TRBD2 (6 bases). Between the trimmed V and J ends, which lost 4 bases and 2 bases, there was a span of 18 bases. CDR1 is SGHAT, CDR2 FQNNGV, per germline. The CDR3 spans 17 residues. The CDR3 is CASSSGRAGSAYNEQFF. The CDR3 DNA is TGTGCCAGCAGCTCCGGCCGGGCGGGATCGGCCTACAATGAGCAGTTCTTC.

This clonotype was counted only a few times. The CDR3 bases are TGTGCCAGCAGCGGAGGCCAAGGGAACTACGAGCAGTACTTC. Its translation is CASSGGQGNYEQYF. The chain is built from TRBV9 and TRBJ2-7; no definite D call. This CDR3 spans 14 amino acids. Trimming left V 3 bases short and J 3 bases short, with 13 bases between. Germline V gene lookup returns CDR1 SGDLS and CDR2 YYNGEE. Filled out from reference TRBV9 and TRBJ2-7, the complete variable domain reads DSGVTQTPKHLITATGQRVTLRCSPRSGDLSVYWYQQSLDQGLQFLIQYYNGEERAKGNILERFSAQQFPDLHSELNLSSLELGDSALYFCASSGGQGNYEQYFGPGTRLTVT.

The chain links TRBV12-3 or TRBV12-4 to TRBJ1-6, with a weak D call TRBD1 (6 bases). The CDR3 extends over 16 amino acids. The V gene lost 4 bases and the J gene lost 1 base, with 11 bases spanning the gap. The CDR3 coding sequence is TGTGCCAGCAGTTCAGGGGAAACTTCCTATAATTCACCCCTCCACTTT. This gives the protein CASSSGETSYNSPLHF.

The gene calls are TRBV5-1 and TRBJ2-1; TRBD2 matches 7 bases. CDR3 size: 16 residues. Trimming cost V 4 bases and J 9 bases; bases outside gene matches: 16. Germline-derived CDR1 and CDR2 are SGHRS and YFSETQ. CDR3 bases: TGCGCCAGCAGCACTGGAGGGCTAGCGGTGGCTGGTGAGCAGTTCTTC. This codes for CASSTGGLAVAGEQFF.

This clonotype was seen a handful of times. This sequence joins TRBV20-1 and TRBJ2-1, with D tentatively TRBD1 or TRBD2 (6 bases each). Trimming took 5 bases from V and 0 from J, leaving 17 bases between them. This CDR3 has 16 amino acids. Germline V gene lookup returns CDR1 DFQATT and CDR2 SNEGSKA (reference sequence). The CDR3 DNA reads TGCAGTGCTCGAGGGGGGCAGGAGGGCTCCTACAATGAGCAGTTCTTC. As protein: CSARGGQEGSYNEQFF.

V is TRBV11-2 and J is TRBJ2-7; TRBD2 matches at 7 bases. The J segment lost 4 bases and the V segment lost 7 bases, leaving 16 bases of the junction unmatched. There are 16 residues in the CDR3. CDR1 is SGHAT, CDR2 FQNNGV, per germline. CDR3 in DNA: TGTGCCAGCACCCCGGGGGGTACCACGGGAGTATACGAGCAGTACTTC. This gives the protein CASTPGGTTGVYEQYF.

This clonotype was detected a few times. The J gene is TRBJ1-5, the V gene TRBV4-2; D is undetermined. Trimming took 0 bases from V and 6 from J, leaving 21 bases between them. Germline values: CDR1 LGHNA, CDR2 YNFKEQ. The CDR3 covers 18 residues. CDR3 sequence reads: CASSQDWGLLGQIQPQHF. CDR3 in DNA: TGTGCCAGCAGCCAAGATTGGGGATTATTGGGCCAAATTCAGCCCCAGCATTTT.